Each of the 5 T cell receptor beta chains below was sequenced from the same sample in a study of T cells in Graves' hyperthyroidism and ophthalmopathy. RNA transcripts gave rise to amplified TCR beta CDR3 regions. The primer set for the first-round RT-PCR of the TCR CDR3 was HTBI. Using its own MiXCR run on the multiplex PCR reads, TCRdb lists one record per CDR3 protein. The table shows about 500,000 distinct CDR3 sequences, with about 16% occurring only once. The sequenced sample was blood. The receptor source for this set is a woman aged 25 to 45 with Graves' ophthalmopathy.

The chain links TRBV4-1 to TRBJ1-1; D perhaps matches TRBD1 (5 bases). Germline-derived CDR1 and CDR2 are MGHRA and YSYEKL. V gave up 3 bases and J gave up 5 bases, with 16 bases separating them. CDR3 length: 15 amino acids. The DNA for the CDR3 is TGCGCCAGCAGCCATGGGGACGGCCGAGAGACTGAAGCTTTCTTT. It encodes CASSHGDGRETEAFF.

This clonotype was seen just once. A much bigger clone sits one base away, suggesting this may be a read error. The chain combines TRBV7-8 with TRBJ1-5; tentative D call: TRBD1 (6 bases). CDR3 length: 15 residues. V was shortened by 0 bases and J by 6 bases, with 12 bases between the two germline ends. Germline loops: CDR1 SGHVS, CDR2 FQNEAQ. The CDR3 coding sequence is TGTGCCAGCAGCTTAGCTTTGAGGGGGGGTCAGCCCCAGCATTTT. Amino acids: CASSLALRGGQPQHF.

This chain joins TRBV9 and TRBJ2-5; D unclear. The CDR3 has 15 amino acids. V was pared by 4 bases and J by 2 bases, with 15 bases between. From germline, CDR1 is SGDLS and CDR2 YYNGEE. In nucleotides, the CDR3 is TGTGCCAGCAGCCGTGGGAAGTTGAATCAAGAGACCCAGTACTTC. Protein sequence: CASSRGKLNQETQYF. The full variable domain, its missing parts supplied by reference TRBV9 and TRBJ2-5, is DSGVTQTPKHLITATGQRVTLRCSPRSGDLSVYWYQQSLDQGLQFLIQYYNGEERAKGNILERFSAQQFPDLHSELNLSSLELGDSALYFCASSRGKLNQETQYFGPGTRLLVL.

Only a few counts were recorded for this clonotype. The rearrangement joins TRBV12-3 or TRBV12-4 to TRBJ2-1, with D possibly called TRBD1 or TRBD2 (6 bases each). Between the trimmed V and J ends, which lost 6 bases and 6 bases, there was a span of 9 bases. The CDR3 length is 12 residues. The CDR3 region has the DNA TGTGCCAGCAGGGGGGGCGGCAATGAGCAGTTCTTC. Encoded protein: CASRGGGNEQFF.

The rearrangement joins TRBV4-3 to TRBJ1-1; D uncertain. V was shortened by 4 bases and J by 1 base, with 7 bases between the two germline ends. Looked up from germline, CDR1 is LGHNA and CDR2 is YSLEER. This CDR3 spans 13 amino acids. Written as DNA, the CDR3 is TGCGCCAGCAGCCGAACGTGGAACACTGAAGCTTTCTTT. Translating gives CASSRTWNTEAFF.